This T cell receptor beta chain was recorded in a study of blood T cell repertoires in COVID-19. Study-wide background: In each case, the material was cDNA or gDNA derived from T cells, B-cell-depleted T cells, or PBMCs.

Original handling: Estimation of nucleated cell counts was performed using reference gene primer amplification. Clones were read by immunoSEQ multiplex PCR, and TCRdb kept only the in-frame ones, dropping some. V and J calls and clone size are given by that table; D and trimming were obtained from the DNA. The sample has roughly 200,000 clones, approximately 83% seen once. Followed longitudinally, the Seattle patients had been enrolled during active infection. This clone has only a few counts. With 4 bases clipped from V and 3 bases from J, the junction kept 6 bases outside the gene matches. The CDR3 has 15 residues. Looked up from germline, CDR1 is GTSNPN and CDR2 is SVGIG (reference sequence).

The genes are TRBV30 and TRBJ2-1, with 10 bases that match TRBD1. The sequence was collected from a woman in her twenties or thirties with COVID-19, enrolled during active disease. Sequenced sample: peripheral blood. As DNA, the CDR3 is TGTGCCTGGACCACCCGGGACAGGGGCTACAATGAGCAGTTCTTC. Translating it yields CAWTTRDRGYNEQFF. The whole variable domain, remainder taken from reference TRBV30 and TRBJ2-1, is SQTIHQWPATLVQPVGSPLSLECTVEGTSNPNLYWYRQAAGRGLQLLFYSVGIGQISSEVPQNLSASRPQDRQFILSSKKLLLSDSGFYLCAWTTRDRGYNEQFFGPGTRLTVL.